A single TCR beta chain is shown here with its context. The sample belongs to a study of blood T cell repertoires in COVID-19. Trimming cost V 0 bases and J 6 bases, with 9 bases left between them. The germline CDR1 and CDR2 sequences are SGHAT and FQNNGV. The CDR3 extends over 14 amino acids. Repertoires were generated with immunoSEQ multiplex PCR, while TCRdb's copy carries only in-frame clones and drops some. Of 40,000 to 45,000 clones in the sample, almost 95% were seen once. The sample consisted of peripheral blood. The V call is TRBV11-2, the J call TRBJ2-4; D may be TRBD1 (5 bases). The clonotype originates from a man aged 50-60 years with active COVID-19. The CDR3 loop is CASSLDRVGNIQYF. The DNA for the CDR3 is TGTGCCAGCAGCTTAGACAGGGTCGGAAACATTCAGTACTTC.